Following are 27 T cell receptor beta chains from one sample sequenced in a study of tumor and adjacent non-tumor tissue in lung cancer. A modified ARM-PCR protocol with three rounds of nested PCR amplified TCRbeta. TCRdb redid the calling of the multiplex PCR reads with MiXCR, one entry per CDR3 protein. Of 95,000 to 150,000 distinct CDR3 sequences listed, over 65% are singletons. This sample's RNA came from whole unsorted tissue. The sequencing sample was made of lung tumor tissue. The origin of the receptors is a young man with non-small cell lung cancer.

This clonotype showed up many times. The V call is TRBV12-3 or TRBV12-4, the J call TRBJ2-5; D call uncertain. This CDR3 has 13 residues. The V gene lost 2 bases and the J gene lost 2 bases, with 6 bases spanning the gap. CDR3 bases: TGTGCCAGCAGTTTATTCGGTCAAGAGACCCAGTACTTC. It codes for CASSLFGQETQYF.

As for this clonotype: This could be a read error, since a much larger clone is one nucleotide away. The gene calls are TRBV20-1 and TRBJ1-2; D is possibly TRBD1 (5 bases). Germline CDR1 and CDR2: DFQATT and SNEGSKA (reference sequence). V was pared by 7 bases and J by 5 bases, with 20 bases between. This CDR3 region has 14 residues. The CDR3 reads CSVNPPGAKYGYTF. In DNA form, the CDR3 reads TGCAGTGTTAATCCCCCCGGGGCCAAGTATGGCTACACCTTC.

On this clonotype itself: A read error may account for a junction end that differs from germline. The V call is TRBV6-2 or TRBV6-3, the J call TRBJ2-3, with D possibly called TRBD1 or TRBD2 (5 bases each). This CDR3 has 13 amino acids. Germline V gene lookup returns CDR1 MNHEY and CDR2 SVGEGT. Written as DNA, the CDR3 is TGTGCCAGTTCGGGACGCGGCACATATACGCAGTATTTT. This encodes CASSGRGTYTQYF.

Comments on this clonotype: A junction end diverges from the germline sequence, so it may reflect a read error. The J gene is TRBJ2-3, the V gene TRBV11-3; no firm D call. Germline CDR1 reads SGHNT; CDR2 reads YENEEA. This CDR3 is built from 12 residues. CDR3 coding DNA: TGTGCCAGCAGCTTCGGGCAAGATACTCAGTATTTT. It is translated as CASSFGQDTQYF.

With respect to this clonotype: The CDR3 does not end in the conserved phenylalanine or tryptophan, so this is likely a read error. This chain connects TRBV5-1 to TRBJ1-1, with TRBD1 as a possible D gene (5 bases). V lost 4 bases and J lost 7, with 14 bases in between. CDR3 length equals 13 residues. CDR1 and CDR2 from the germline V gene are SGHRS and YFSETQ. CDR3 protein: CASSLVIDSEAFL. The CDR3 nucleotides are TGCGCCAGCAGCCTAGTCATTGACAGTGAAGCTTTCCTT.

Turning to this clonotype: Because the CDR3 is missing its conserved closing phenylalanine or tryptophan, this is likely a read error. V gene TRBV11-2 combines with J gene TRBJ2-3; D not resolved. The CDR3 is 13 amino acids. The germline gives CDR1 SGHAT, CDR2 FQNNGV. The CDR3 reads CASNLDRPDTQYV. As DNA, the CDR3 is TGTGCCAGCAACTTAGATAGGCCAGATACGCAGTATGTT.

This clonotype was observed many times. This chain connects TRBV4-2 to TRBJ2-5; 8 nucleotides agree with TRBD2. The V gene's germline CDR1 is LGHNA and CDR2 YNFKEQ. This CDR3 has 15 amino acids. V lost 4 bases to trimming and J lost 0 bases; unmatched junction nucleotides: 4. This CDR3 reads CASSPAGANQETQYF. CDR3 coding DNA: TGTGCCAGCAGCCCAGCGGGAGCTAACCAAGAGACCCAGTACTTC.

Only a few counts were recorded for this clonotype. The chain's CDR3 is CSAREIEVTQYF. CDR3 nucleotides: TGCAGTGCTAGAGAAATAGAGGTTACGCAGTATTTT. The V gene is TRBV20-1, the J gene TRBJ2-3; D unclear. Looked up from germline, CDR1 is DFQATT and CDR2 is SNEGSKA (reference sequence). V gave up 0 bases and J gave up 8 bases, with 9 bases separating them. The CDR3 totals 12 residues.

V gene TRBV5-1 combines with J gene TRBJ1-1; D gene ambiguous. CDR3 size: 15 residues. Trimming removed 4 bases from V and 1 base from J, with 14 bases in between. Germline lookup yields CDR1 SGHRS and CDR2 YFSETQ. CDR3 amino acids: CASSPSPSQNTEAFF. CDR3 DNA sequence: TGCGCCAGCAGCCCGAGCCCGAGCCAGAACACTGAAGCTTTCTTT.

This clonotype has more than one count but fewer than ten. This CDR3 reads CASSLAARGEQFF. DNA of the CDR3: TGCGCCAGCAGCTTGGCGGCGCGAGGCGAGCAGTTCTTC. The gene calls are TRBV5-1 and TRBJ2-1; D unresolved. The V end lost 0 bases, the J end lost 10 bases, and 11 bases lay between the germline ends. The CDR3 is 13 residues long. Germline CDR1 reads SGHRS; CDR2 reads YFSETQ. The full variable domain, its missing parts supplied by reference TRBV5-1 and TRBJ2-1, is KAGVTQTPRYLIKTRGQQVTLSCSPISGHRSVSWYQQTPGQGLQFLFEYFSETQRNKGNFPGRFSGRQFSNSRSEMNVSTLELGDSALYLCASSLAARGEQFFGPGTRLTVL.

This clonotype was seen ten or more times. The chain combines TRBV6-5 with TRBJ1-3; 7 bases align to TRBD1. The CDR3 is made up of 15 amino acids. V trimming: 6 bases; J trimming: 0 bases; junction bases outside the gene matches: 5. Germline assignment: CDR1 MNHEY and CDR2 SVGAGI. Here the CDR3 reads CASRLDRSSGNTIYF. The CDR3 DNA follows: TGTGCCAGCAGACTGGACAGGAGCTCTGGAAACACCATATATTTT.

About this clonotype itself: An end of the junction does not agree with germline; a read error may underlie this. The chain combines TRBV20-1 with TRBJ2-7, with D possibly TRBD2 on 5 matching bases. Germline V gives CDR1 DFQATT, CDR2 SNEGSKA (reference sequence). The CDR3 is made up of 13 amino acids. CDR3 nucleotides: TGCAGTGCTGTCGGGCTAGCTGTCTACGAGCGGTACTTC. Translating gives CSAVGLAVYERYF.

Points on this clonotype: Just one base apart from a much larger clone, this may be a read error. V gene TRBV4-2 combines with J gene TRBJ2-7; a possible D gene is TRBD2 (6 bases). This CDR3 spans 16 amino acids. Germline V CDR1 and CDR2: LGHNA, YNFKEQ. The V end lost 7 bases, the J end lost 5 bases, and 24 bases lay between the germline ends. This CDR3 reads CASIHPGTPGVHEQYF. CDR3 DNA: TGTGCCAGCATCCACCCAGGGACTCCGGGGGTCCACGAGCAGTACTTC.

This clonotype was observed a single time. A much larger clone is a single base away; this may be a read error. This chain joins TRBV5-6 and TRBJ1-2; D is unresolved. Deletions cut 0 bases from V and 5 bases from J, with 11 bases between. Germline lookup yields CDR1 SGHDT and CDR2 YYEEEE. This CDR3 is 14 amino acids long. The CDR3 DNA is TGTGCCAGCAGCTTGGTTGAGGCGAAATATGGCTACACCTTC. Protein: CASSLVEAKYGYTF. Combining the CDR3 with reference TRBV5-6 and TRBJ1-2 gives the whole variable domain DAGVTQSPTHLIKTRGQQVTLRCSPKSGHDTVSWYQQALGQGPQFIFQYYEEEERQRGNFPDRFSGHQFPNYSSELNVNALLLGDSALYLCASSLVEAKYGYTFGSGTRLTVV.

The chain joins TRBV29-1 to TRBJ2-3, with D perhaps matching TRBD2 (6 bases). Looked up from germline, CDR1 is SQVTM and CDR2 is ANQGSEA. This CDR3 is 13 amino acids long. CDR3: CSVQRDLIDTQYF. The CDR3 nucleotides are TGCAGTGTTCAGAGGGACTTAATAGATACGCAGTATTTT.

Turning to this clonotype: At one boundary the junction diverges from the germline segment, which might be a read error. The chain uses TRBV6-2 or TRBV6-3 and TRBJ2-1; 8 bases fit TRBD2. Per germline, CDR1 MNHEY and CDR2 SVGEGT. This CDR3 has 15 residues. The CDR3 nucleotides are TGTTCCAGCAGTTTGGCGGGGGGCCTTTACAACGAGCAGTTCTTC. Amino acid sequence: CSSSLAGGLYNEQFF.

Regarding this clonotype: The junction departs from the called germline gene at one end, perhaps through a read error. V usage is TRBV20-1 and J usage is TRBJ2-4; D is possibly TRBD1 or TRBD2 (6 bases each). Germline CDR1 and CDR2: DFQATT and SNEGSKA (reference sequence). The CDR3 runs to 15 residues. Written as DNA, the CDR3 is TGCAGTACTAGAGATATCGCCAGGGGAGGAATCTCTCAGTACTTC. Protein sequence: CSTRDIARGGISQYF.

In this sample, this clonotype is medium-sized. This rearrangement joins TRBV29-1 to TRBJ1-5, with 10 bases that match TRBD1. The trim removed 8 bases at V and 3 bases at J, leaving 7 bases unmatched. Germline CDR1 reads SQVTM; CDR2 reads ANQGSEA. The CDR3 contains 14 residues. The CDR3 protein is CSNAGQGLNQPQHF. The DNA for the CDR3 is TGCAGCAACGCGGGACAGGGGCTCAATCAGCCCCAGCATTTT.

There are many counts of this clonotype. This chain joins TRBV29-1 and TRBJ2-7; the D is unclear. This CDR3 has 12 amino acids. Germline V lookup: CDR1 SQVTM, CDR2 ANQGSEA. Trimming removed 1 base at V and 0 bases at J, with 4 bases between. CDR3 protein: CSVEVSSYEQYF. CDR3 bases: TGCAGCGTTGAAGTGTCCTCCTACGAGCAGTACTTC.

V and J are TRBV11-3 and TRBJ2-7; 12 bases agree with TRBD1. Germline CDR1 and CDR2: SGHNT and YENEEA. V trimming: 5 bases; J trimming: 6 bases; junction bases outside the gene matches: 8. This CDR3 has 15 residues. CDR3 residues: CASSEPGQGAIEQYF. The CDR3 DNA is TGTGCCAGCAGCGAACCGGGACAGGGGGCCATCGAGCAGTACTTC. The full variable domain, its missing parts supplied by reference TRBV11-3 and TRBJ2-7, is EAGVVQSPRYKIIEKKQPVAFWCNPISGHNTLYWYLQNLGQGPELLIRYENEEAVDDSQLPKDRFSAERLKGVDSTLKIQPAELGDSAVYLCASSEPGQGAIEQYFGPGTRLTVT.

The rearrangement joins TRBV12-3 or TRBV12-4 to TRBJ2-4; D gene unclear. Trimming removed 3 bases from V and 11 bases from J, with 23 bases in between. This CDR3 has 16 residues. The CDR3 loop is CASSLQKGYLNLVQYF. In DNA form, the CDR3 reads TGTGCCAGCAGTTTGCAGAAGGGATATTTGAATTTGGTTCAGTACTTC.

This clonotype was counted at least ten times. The V call is TRBV6-5, the J call TRBJ2-3, with D uncertain. The CDR3 is made up of 13 amino acids. In germline, CDR1 is MNHEY, CDR2 SVGAGI. V was cut by 8 bases and J by 0 bases, with 9 bases left in between. Written as DNA, the CDR3 is TGTGCCAGCTTAGGTTCCAGCACAGATACGCAGTATTTT. It codes for CASLGSSTDTQYF.

Regarding this clonotype: A junction end diverges from the germline sequence, so it may reflect a read error. The rearrangement uses TRBV20-1 and TRBJ2-1; no clear D. This CDR3 has 14 residues. The germline V gene has CDR1 DFQATT and CDR2 SNEGSKA (reference sequence). Written as DNA, the CDR3 is TGCAGTGTTAGATCGTGGTGCTCCTACAATGAGCAGTTCTTC. Its translation is CSVRSWCSYNEQFF.

As for this clonotype: One end of the junction is discordant with germline, which a read error may explain. The chain employs TRBV20-1 and TRBJ2-7; TRBD2 aligns across 7 bases. The CDR3 length is 12 residues. Germline CDR1 and CDR2: DFQATT and SNEGSKA (reference sequence). The CDR3 nucleotides are TGCAGTGCCTCACGGGACTACTACGAACAGTACTTC. Protein: CSASRDYYEQYF.

This clonotype has just a few counts. Given a much more abundant clone one base away, this may be a read error. V gene TRBV11-2 combines with J gene TRBJ2-2, with D tentatively TRBD2 (5 bases). The CDR3 sequence is 13 residues long. Germline values: CDR1 SGHAT, CDR2 FQNNGV. The CDR3 loop is CASSLDLPRELSF. In DNA form, the CDR3 reads TGTGCCAGCAGCTTAGATCTGCCTAGGGAGCTGTCTTTT.

V and J are TRBV11-3 and TRBJ2-7, with 8 bases matching TRBD1. The CDR3 runs to 17 residues. Germline CDR1 reads SGHNT; CDR2 reads YENEEA. V lost 2 bases and J lost 6; bases outside the gene matches: 15. DNA of the CDR3: TGTGCCAGCAGCTTAAGTTTAGGTGTCGGGACAGGAGTCGAGCAGTACTTC. Encoded protein: CASSLSLGVGTGVEQYF.

As concerns this clonotype: Because the CDR3 is missing its conserved closing phenylalanine or tryptophan, this is likely a read error. CDR3 sequence reads: CAIRRQDTEAFL. In DNA form, the CDR3 reads TGTGCTATCAGGAGACAGGACACTGAAGCTTTCCTT. The chain uses TRBV10-3 and TRBJ1-1, with TRBD1 as a possible D gene (6 bases). This CDR3 region has 12 residues. The germline gives CDR1 ENHRY, CDR2 SYGVKD.